Listed below are T cell receptor beta chains from one sample, sequenced in a study of T cell responses to AZD1222 COVID-19 vaccine. Clones were read by immunoSEQ multiplex PCR, and TCRdb kept only the in-frame ones, dropping some. The sample holds 100,000 to 150,000 clones; about 90% are singletons and the top ten take approximately 2.1%. The source material was peripheral blood, sampled 28 days after the second AZD1222 dose. The receptors come from an adult who received the AZD1222 COVID-19 vaccine. Both conserved end residues are part of each CDR3. A D gene is named only where the DNA matches it firmly. Not every row has a clone size; where given, it reads once, few, many or a size class.

d_gene	v_gene	j_gene	abundance	CDR3nt	CDR3aa
TRBD2	TRBV11-3	TRBJ2-1	NA	TGTGCCAGCAGCTTTGGGACTAGCATTAACAATGAGCAGTTCTTC	CASSFGTSINNEQFF
TRBD2	TRBV14	TRBJ2-1	NA	TGTGCCAGCAGCCAAGTGGGAGGGGTTCCTGAGAACAATGAGCAGTTCTTC	CASSQVGGVPENNEQFF
NA	TRBV6-6	TRBJ2-1	few	TGTGCCAGCAGTTACTCGATACGGGGCAATGAGCAGTTCTTC	CASSYSIRGNEQFF
NA	TRBV5-1	TRBJ1-1	NA	TGCGCCAGCAGCTTGGCCCGGGGGCGCGAGAATGAAGCTTTCTTT	CASSLARGRENEAFF
TRBD1	TRBV11-2	TRBJ2-7	NA	TGTGCCAGCAGCTTAGGACAGGGGGCCTCCTACGAGCAGTACTTC	CASSLGQGASYEQYF
TRBD1	TRBV6-6	TRBJ1-1	NA	TGTGCCAGCAGTCGCACCGGGACAGGGGGCTCCCAAGACACTGAAGCTTTCTTT	CASSRTGTGGSQDTEAFF
TRBD1	TRBV19	TRBJ1-6	NA	TGTGCCAGTAGTCCGCAAGCCGGGACAGGGTATCGGTCCCTCCACTTT	CASSPQAGTGYRSLHF
NA	TRBV19	TRBJ2-2	few	TGTGCCAGTCACATTGGGGCGGGCACCGGGGAGCTGTTTTTT	CASHIGAGTGELFF
NA	TRBV15	TRBJ2-6	NA	TGTGCCACCAGCAGAGAGGTCCACAGGGCTGGGGCCAACGTCCTGACTTTC	CATSREVHRAGANVLTF
TRBD1	TRBV12-5	TRBJ1-2	NA	TGTGCTAGTGGTTTCCCGGACAGGGCGCCCCTTACTAACTATGGCTACACCTTC	CASGFPDRAPLTNYGYTF
TRBD1	TRBV2	TRBJ2-3	NA	TGTGCCAGCAGTATGACAGGGTATAGAACAGATACGCAGTATTTT	CASSMTGYRTDTQYF
TRBD1	TRBV6-5	TRBJ1-2	NA	TGTGCCAGCAGTTACCGCGGACAGGGTAAAGGCTACACCTTC	CASSYRGQGKGYTF
NA	TRBV2	TRBJ2-2	NA	TGTGCCAGCAGTGAAGGGGCGGGCCTGAACACCGGGGAGCTGTTTTTT	CASSEGAGLNTGELFF
NA	TRBV6-1	TRBJ2-1	NA	TGTGCCAGCAGTGAAGCGCTTCGGAGGGAGGAGCAGTTCTTC	CASSEALRREEQFF
NA	TRBV29-1	TRBJ1-2	NA	TGCAGCGTTGAATTGGTTGCGGGGGTCTACACCTTC	CSVELVAGVYTF
TRBD2	TRBV7-9	TRBJ2-1	NA	TGTGCCAGCAGGTCGAGCGGGAGAGGTGAGCAGTTCTTC	CASRSSGRGEQFF
NA	TRBV10-3	TRBJ1-2	NA	TGTGCCATCAGTGAGACCCAGCGAACAAACTATGGCTACACCTTC	CAISETQRTNYGYTF
NA	TRBV2	TRBJ1-3	NA	TGTGCCAGCAGTGTTGGAAACACCATATATTTT	CASSVGNTIYF
NA	TRBV6-5	TRBJ1-4	NA	TGTGCCAGCACCCTCAGGGGCGCAACTAATGAAAAACTGTTTTTT	CASTLRGATNEKLFF
NA	TRBV18	TRBJ1-1	NA	TGTGCCAGCTCACCACCGATGAACACTGAAGCTTTCTTT	CASSPPMNTEAFF
NA	TRBV6-5	TRBJ2-5	NA	TGTGCCAGCGGGGCAGGGGTGGAGACCCAGTACTTC	CASGAGVETQYF
NA	TRBV27	TRBJ1-2	NA	TGTGCCAGCAGTTCCACTCGCGGCTATGGCTACACCTTC	CASSSTRGYGYTF
NA	TRBV11-3	TRBJ2-1	once	TGTGCCAGCAGCTTGTGGGGGAATGAGCAGTTCTTC	CASSLWGNEQFF
NA	TRBV11-2	TRBJ1-2	once	TGTGCCAGCGGCAATTATGGCTACACCTTC	CASGNYGYTF
NA	TRBV6-1	TRBJ1-5	NA	TGTGCCAGCAGTGACAGCATTAAGCCCCAGCATTTT	CASSDSIKPQHF
TRBD2	TRBV3-1/TRBV3-2	TRBJ2-3	NA	TGTGCCAGCAGCCAGACTAGCGGGAGGGATACGCAGTATTTT	CASSQTSGRDTQYF
NA	TRBV7-9	TRBJ1-5	NA	TGTGCCAGCAGCTTAGGAACCCAGGCCTTAAGCAATCAGCCCCAGCATTTT	CASSLGTQALSNQPQHF
TRBD2	TRBV10-3	TRBJ2-1	NA	TGTGCCACCCAGCCTACTAGCGGGAGAACCTACAATGAGCAGTTCTTC	CATQPTSGRTYNEQFF
NA	TRBV12-5	TRBJ1-2	NA	TGTGCTAGTGGGGGGCGGACGGCCAGACTCTATGGCTACACCTTC	CASGGRTARLYGYTF
TRBD2	TRBV5-8	TRBJ2-4	NA	TGTGCCAGCAGCTTGGTCCGGGGGGGGAACATTCAGTACTTC	CASSLVRGGNIQYF
NA	TRBV12-3/TRBV12-4	TRBJ2-2	NA	TGTGCCAGCACTATTACCGGGGAGCTGTTTTTT	CASTITGELFF
NA	TRBV5-1	TRBJ1-2	NA	TGCGCCAGCAGCTTGGTGGGTGACAGAGCTAACTATGGCTACACCTTC	CASSLVGDRANYGYTF
TRBD2	TRBV20-1	TRBJ2-3	NA	TGCAGTGCTAGTCCCCTCGCGGGGGTCCTGACAGATACGCAGTATTTT	CSASPLAGVLTDTQYF
NA	TRBV4-2	TRBJ1-2	NA	TGTGCCAGCAGCCAAGACAGCAACTATGGCTACACCTTC	CASSQDSNYGYTF
TRBD1	TRBV25-1	TRBJ1-1	NA	TGTGCCAGCGCCCAACAGGGGGCTGGCACTGAAGCTTTCTTT	CASAQQGAGTEAFF
NA	TRBV6-6	TRBJ1-4	NA	TGTGCCAGCAGAGACAGGGAAAAACTGTTTTTT	CASRDREKLFF
TRBD2	TRBV9	TRBJ2-2	NA	TGTGCCAGCAGCGTAGCCAGCGGGGGGAACACCGGGGAGCTGTTTTTT	CASSVASGGNTGELFF
NA	TRBV19	TRBJ2-6	once	TGTGCCAGTAGTATGCGGATCTCTGGGGCCAACGTCCTGACTTTC	CASSMRISGANVLTF
TRBD1	TRBV3-1/TRBV3-2	TRBJ1-1	NA	TGTGCCAGCAGCCAAGTCCCGGGACAGGGACACACTGAAGCTTTCTTT	CASSQVPGQGHTEAFF
TRBD1	TRBV30	TRBJ1-4	many	TGTGCCTGGAGTACGGGGACAGGGTCCGAAAAACTGTTTTTT	CAWSTGTGSEKLFF
NA	TRBV28	TRBJ1-2	NA	TGTGCCAGCAGTGAAGACTACTATGGCTACACCTTC	CASSEDYYGYTF
NA	TRBV9	TRBJ2-3	NA	TGTGCCAGCAGCGTAGACCCCCGGCCTCCCACAGATACGCAGTATTTT	CASSVDPRPPTDTQYF